This TCR beta chain was obtained from a study of T cells in Graves' hyperthyroidism and ophthalmopathy. The study's findings and limits: Before onset, by a median of approximately 5.9 months, the model predicted ophthalmopathy. Most thyroid clonotypes expanded above 0.001 were also detected in blood.

TCR beta CDR3 sequences were amplified from RNA transcripts. A first-round RT-PCR of the TCR CDR3 used the HTBI primer set. TCRdb ran MiXCR on the multiplex PCR reads and lists one entry per CDR3 protein. Among more than 550,000 distinct CDR3 sequences listed, around a sixth were seen once. Participants, patients aged 18 to 65, had newly diagnosed hyperthyroidism with a duration under 2 months. This clonotype was recorded at least ten times. Its specificity is not known. This TCR was recovered from a woman between 45 and 60 years old with Graves' hyperthyroidism that later progressed to Graves' ophthalmopathy. Sequenced sample: blood.

The CDR3 DNA reads TGTGCCAGCAGCTTAGACGACAGTATATATGGCTACACCTTC. This encodes CASSLDDSIYGYTF. The chain carries TRBV11-2 and TRBJ1-2; tentatively, D is TRBD1 (5 bases). The germline V gene has CDR1 SGHAT and CDR2 FQNNGV. V was trimmed by 0 bases and J by 5 bases, leaving 10 bases between them. This CDR3 region has 14 residues.